The 18 T cell receptor beta chains below all came from one sample that was sequenced in a study of blood T cells in healthy people across ages. It was with a sample-barcoded 5' primer and a J-beta primer mix that a second PCR of roughly 7 to 11 cycles was run. MiXCR, applied by TCRdb to the 5' RACE reads, yields one record per CDR3 protein. The sample holds around 1,000,000 distinct CDR3 sequences, around two fifths seen once. Material: blood. The source of these receptors is a young man in good health.

This clonotype has just a few counts. The genes are TRBV29-1 and TRBJ1-4; possibly TRBD1 for D (6 bases). V was cut by 5 bases and J by 6 bases, with 13 bases left in between. Germline CDR1 SQVTM, CDR2 ANQGSEA. The CDR3 loop spans 13 amino acids. The CDR3 nucleotides read TGCAGCGTTAATGCGGCAGGGGATGAAAAACTGTTTTTT. It yields the protein CSVNAAGDEKLFF.

This clonotype showed up just a few times. The V gene is TRBV12-3 or TRBV12-4, the J gene TRBJ1-2; no definite D call. V was trimmed by 0 bases and J by 4 bases, leaving 9 bases between them. There are 14 residues in the CDR3. The CDR3 sequence: CASSLARSGYGYTF. CDR3 bases: TGTGCCAGCAGTTTAGCGCGTAGCGGCTATGGCTACACCTTC.

Only a few counts were recorded for this clonotype. V gene TRBV10-3 combines with J gene TRBJ2-3; D not certain. This CDR3 region has 17 residues. The V gene lost 2 bases and the J gene lost 6 bases, with 21 bases spanning the gap. Germline CDR1 and CDR2: ENHRY and SYGVKD. DNA of the CDR3: TGTGCCATCAGTGAGGCCCGAGCAGGAATCCCTACGGATACGCAGTATTTT. Translated: CAISEARAGIPTDTQYF.

This clonotype was seen only a few times. The chain recombines TRBV21-1 with TRBJ2-7. TRBV21-1 is noted as a pseudogene. CDR3 length: 14 residues. The CDR3 loop reads CASSKILINYEQYF. In DNA, the CDR3 is TGTGCCAGCAGCAAAATACTGATAAACTACGAGCAGTACTTC.

V and J are TRBV20-1 and TRBJ2-3; 12 nucleotides agree with TRBD1. The CDR3 sequence is 14 residues long. Germline CDR1 and CDR2: DFQATT and SNEGSKA (reference sequence). Trimming at V came to 7 bases and at J to 4 bases, leaving 6 bases not matched to a gene. CDR3 nucleotide sequence: TGCAGTGTCCCGGGACAGGGGGCGGCAGATACGCAGTATTTT. It translates to CSVPGQGAADTQYF.

This clonotype was counted only a few times. V is TRBV29-1 and J is TRBJ1-2, with D unresolved. Germline CDR1 and CDR2: SQVTM and ANQGSEA. Trimming stripped 2 bases from V and 2 bases from J, with 18 bases between. This CDR3 comprises 16 residues. The DNA of the CDR3 is TGCAGCGTTGAACTAAAAACCCCCGGTCAAAACTATGGCTACACCTTC. This encodes CSVELKTPGQNYGYTF.

The chain combines TRBV6-6 with TRBJ1-2; weak D call: TRBD1 (5 bases). The germline CDR1 and CDR2 sequences are MNHNY and SVGAGI (reference sequence). The CDR3 is made up of 14 amino acids. V lost 4 bases and J 5 bases, leaving 14 bases between the germline ends. The CDR3 DNA reads as TGTGCCAGCAGTTGGGAGGGGAAAATGTATGGCTACACCTTC. This codes for CASSWEGKMYGYTF.

The J gene is TRBJ2-7, the V gene TRBV11-2; D perhaps matches TRBD1 (6 bases). With 2 bases removed from V and 3 bases from J, the gap between germline ends came to 11 bases. The CDR3 loop spans 14 amino acids. The V gene's germline CDR1 is SGHAT and CDR2 FQNNGV. CDR3 sequence (DNA): TGTGCCAGCAGCTTATCCAGGGGCCTCTACGAGCAGTACTTC. It is translated as CASSLSRGLYEQYF.

The J gene is TRBJ1-1, the V gene TRBV6-1, with 9 bases fitting TRBD1. Germline values: CDR1 MNHNS, CDR2 SASEGT. V shed 4 bases and J 5 bases; nucleotides not matched to a gene: 8. The CDR3 covers 15 residues. The CDR3 bases are TGTGCCAGCAGTGTCCCGGGACAGGGACGGACTGAAGCTTTCTTT. It specifies CASSVPGQGRTEAFF.

The CDR3 sequence is CASSFRGAGDGYTF. The CDR3 DNA reads as TGTGCCAGCAGTTTTCGGGGCGCTGGCGATGGCTACACCTTC. V gene TRBV12-3 or TRBV12-4 combines with J gene TRBJ1-2, with a possible D match to TRBD1 (5 bases). The CDR3 covers 14 residues. Trimming removed 3 bases from V and 6 bases from J, with 14 bases in between.

This clonotype appeared a few times. CDR3 protein: CSVEDGAGGQPQHF. The CDR3 DNA reads TGCAGCGTTGAAGATGGTGCGGGAGGTCAGCCCCAGCATTTT. The V call is TRBV29-1, the J call TRBJ1-5; no clear D. Germline V lookup: CDR1 SQVTM, CDR2 ANQGSEA. Trimming pared 0 bases from V and 6 bases from J, leaving 12 bases between. This CDR3 region has 14 residues.

The V and J genes are TRBV4-3 and TRBJ2-3; D might be TRBD1 (6 bases). The germline V gene encodes CDR1 LGHNA and CDR2 YSLEER. The CDR3 consists of 14 residues. Trimming took 0 bases from V and 7 from J, leaving 11 bases between them. CDR3 coding DNA: TGCGCCAGCAGCCAAGAACCAACAGGGAATACGCAGTATTTT. This encodes CASSQEPTGNTQYF.

This rearrangement joins TRBV9 to TRBJ1-1; a weak D match, TRBD1 (6 bases). The CDR3 is 16 residues long. The germline V and J ends were trimmed by 4 bases and 7 bases, with 23 bases remaining between them. The germline V gene encodes CDR1 SGDLS and CDR2 YYNGEE. This CDR3 reads CASSPGPRQEGSEAFF. CDR3 coding DNA: TGTGCCAGCAGCCCCGGCCCTAGACAGGAGGGAAGTGAAGCTTTCTTT. The whole variable domain, filled in from reference TRBV9 and TRBJ1-1, reads DSGVTQTPKHLITATGQRVTLRCSPRSGDLSVYWYQQSLDQGLQFLIQYYNGEERAKGNILERFSAQQFPDLHSELNLSSLELGDSALYFCASSPGPRQEGSEAFFGQGTRLTVV.

The rearrangement links TRBV30 to TRBJ1-2; 7 positions match TRBD1. The CDR3 runs to 11 residues. V lost 3 bases, J lost 11 bases, and 6 bases stayed unmatched. Germline-derived CDR1 and CDR2 are GTSNPN and SVGIG (reference sequence). This CDR3 is CAWSAQGVYTF. CDR3 coding DNA: TGTGCCTGGAGCGCTCAGGGGGTTTACACCTTC.

The V and J genes are TRBV27 and TRBJ1-5; perhaps TRBD1 as D (6 bases). This CDR3 is built from 16 residues. Germline loops: CDR1 MNHEY, CDR2 SMNVEV (reference sequence). V lost 5 bases and J lost 10, with 24 bases in between. CDR3 DNA sequence: TGTGCCAGCAGTCCGGTGGGGGGCGCAGCGGAGATTCCCCAGCATTTT. Protein: CASSPVGGAAEIPQHF.

On this clonotype itself: At one boundary the junction diverges from the germline segment, which might be a read error. V gene TRBV20-1 combines with J gene TRBJ2-7, with TRBD1 matching 8 bases. TRBJ2-4 explains the end of the DNA better; the J call may be wrong. The CDR3 covers 12 residues. Germline V lookup: CDR1 DFQATT, CDR2 SNEGSKA (reference sequence). The CDR3 DNA sequence: TGCAGGGCTAGACTACAGGGGGGCATTCAGTACTTC. It is translated as CRARLQGGIQYF.

With regard to this clonotype: A much larger clone is a single base away; this may be a read error. The genes are TRBV4-3 and TRBJ2-1; weak D call: TRBD2 (6 bases). The V end was cut by 1 base, the J end by 2 bases, with 12 bases between. Germline values: CDR1 LGHNA, CDR2 YSLEER. The CDR3 has 16 residues. The CDR3 loop reads CASSQGGVSPYNEQFF. CDR3 bases: TGCGCCAGCAGCCAAGGCGGGGTAAGCCCCTACAATGAGCAGTTCTTC.

A few counts support this clonotype. This rearrangement joins TRBV7-9 to TRBJ2-1; 12 bases align to TRBD2. The CDR3 extends over 16 amino acids. Germline values: CDR1 SEHNR, CDR2 FQNEAQ (reference sequence). With 4 bases clipped from V and 4 bases from J, the junction kept 5 bases outside the gene matches. The chain's CDR3 is CASSSVLAGGYNEQFF. The CDR3 region has the DNA TGTGCCAGCAGCTCCGTCCTAGCGGGGGGGTACAATGAGCAGTTCTTC. Full variable domain (rest looked up from reference TRBV7-9 and TRBJ2-1): DTGVSQNPRHKITKRGQNVTFRCDPISEHNRLYWYRQTLGQGPEFLTYFQNEAQLEKSRLLSDRFSAERPKGSFSTLEIQRTEQGDSAMYLCASSSVLAGGYNEQFFGPGTRLTVL.